The entry below describes one TCR beta chain. Its specificity is unknown. The CDR3 runs 14 residues. V was shortened by 6 bases and J by 5 bases, with 13 bases between the two germline ends. Per germline, CDR1 SSHAT and CDR2 FNYEAQ (reference sequence). The data are from a study of cytomegalovirus exposure and HLA in healthy donors. Notes on the study in general: Most sequenced TCRs were rare (though some public TCRs occurred in many donors).

Clones were read by immunoSEQ multiplex PCR, and TCRdb kept only the in-frame ones, dropping some. The repertoire holds fewer than 150,000 clones, with 70% to 85% as singletons. The chain links TRBV7-7 to TRBJ2-2; weak D call: TRBD2 (6 bases). The sequenced sample consisted of PBMCs. This clonotype was obtained from a man aged 25 to 40 in good health and CMV-seropositive. This CDR3 is CASRIGEETGELFF. CDR3 coding DNA: TGTGCCAGCAGAATAGGGGAGGAGACCGGGGAGCTGTTTTTT.